This paragraph reports one T cell receptor beta chain. Its target is not known. Germline V gene lookup returns CDR1 SGHRS and CDR2 YFSETQ. Trimming left V 1 base short and J 1 base short, with 5 bases between. This CDR3 is 14 amino acids long. These data belong to a study of naive and memory T cell subsets. Study conclusions and caveats: Over 85% of naive TCR sequences appeared only once, unlike memory subsets. In CD4 and CD8 cells, diversity dropped from naive through EMRA. RNA-based TCR counts may shift with T cell activation and differentiation.

The beta constant-region primer was an equimolar mix of two oligonucleotides covering TRBC1 and TRBC2. An oligonucleotide with the SP2 primer and a 12-nucleotide UMI was ligated to the cDNA 3' end. Using its own MiXCR run on the UMI-ligation and nested PCR reads, TCRdb lists one record per CDR3 protein. The table lists approximately 140,000 distinct CDR3 sequences, about a sixth of them singletons. The J gene is TRBJ2-2, the V gene TRBV5-1; D not certain. The TCR originated in a human donor in good health. Material for sequencing was naive CD4+ T cells from blood. The CDR3 loop reads CASSLSRNTGELFF. The CDR3 region has the DNA TGCGCCAGCAGCTTGTCGAGGAACACCGGGGAGCTGTTTTTT.